Presented here are 20 T cell receptor beta chains from one specimen sequenced in a study of T-cell reconstitution after alpha-beta-depleted transplantation in children. For TCRbeta, the library was prepared with unique molecular identifiers. TCRdb ran MiXCR on the PCR reads and lists one entry per CDR3 protein. The table lists some 840,000 distinct CDR3 sequences, approximately 15% of them singletons. The sample here was PBMCs, mostly from graft donor cells, taken 360 days after TCRalphabeta/CD19-depleted stem cell transplant. Receptors were obtained from a male patient younger than 18 who had a stem cell transplant for acute lymphoblastic leukemia, so the T cells may come from the graft donor.

This clonotype was counted a few times. The rearrangement uses TRBV5-1 and TRBJ2-1; D perhaps matches TRBD2 (6 bases). CDR1 is SGHRS, CDR2 YFSETQ, per germline. This CDR3 comprises 20 residues. Trimming took 2 bases from V and 7 from J, leaving 31 bases between them. Here the CDR3 reads CASSFPSGGFHGSYRNEQFF. The CDR3 DNA follows: TGCGCCAGCAGCTTTCCTTCTGGCGGGTTTCACGGGAGTTATAGGAATGAGCAGTTCTTC.

This clonotype came up a few times. The CDR3 coding sequence is TGTGCCAGCAGACCGACAGGGAGGTACGAGCAGTACTTC. It codes for CASRPTGRYEQYF. The rearrangement uses TRBV5-5 and TRBJ2-7, with a weak D call TRBD1 (7 bases). Trimming cost V 5 bases and J 4 bases, with 13 bases left between them. Germline assignment: CDR1 SGHKS and CDR2 YYEKEE (reference sequence). CDR3 length: 13 amino acids.

This rearrangement joins TRBV7-6 to TRBJ2-7, with D maybe TRBD2 (6 bases). Looked up from germline, CDR1 is SGHVS and CDR2 is FNYEAQ. V lost 5 bases and J lost 4, with 21 bases in between. The CDR3 spans 16 residues. This chain's CDR3 is CASSPSTREAPYEQYF. The CDR3 DNA sequence: TGTGCCAGCAGCCCTTCGACAAGGGAGGCCCCATACGAGCAGTACTTC. Based on the CDR3 plus reference TRBV7-6 and TRBJ2-7, the full variable domain is GAGVSQSPRYKVTKRGQDVALRCDPISGHVSLYWYRQALGQGPEFLTYFNYEAQQDKSGLPNDRFSAERPEGSISTLTIQRTEQRDSAMYRCASSPSTREAPYEQYFGPGTRLTVT.

This clonotype was detected a few times. The V and J genes are TRBV20-1 and TRBJ2-2; 14 nucleotides align to TRBD2. This CDR3 contains 18 residues. The germline gives CDR1 DFQATT, CDR2 SNEGSKA (reference sequence). The junction had 9 bases not matched to a gene; V was cut back by 5 bases and J by 1 base. The CDR3 nucleotides are TGCAGTGCTGACGCCGGGACTAGCGGGAGAGGGAACACCGGGGAGCTGTTTTTT. This translates into CSADAGTSGRGNTGELFF.

This rearrangement joins TRBV27 to TRBJ1-5; D is ambiguous. The V end was cut by 0 bases, the J end by 4 bases, with 10 bases between. The CDR3 covers 15 residues. Germline V gene lookup returns CDR1 MNHEY and CDR2 SMNVEV (reference sequence). The DNA of the CDR3 is TGTGCCAGCAGTTTATCGGCCAGCCCAAATCAGCCCCAGCATTTT. Protein: CASSLSASPNQPQHF.

This clonotype was seen a handful of times. The CDR3 nucleotides read TGTGCCAGCTCACCGACCGTTCGCGGGAGGGCGGCCAAAAACATTCAGTACTTC. Translating gives CASSPTVRGRAAKNIQYF. V usage is TRBV18 and J usage is TRBJ2-4, with 9 bases that match TRBD2. The CDR3 runs 18 residues. V lost 3 bases, J lost 1 base, and 10 bases stayed unmatched. In germline, CDR1 is KGHSH, CDR2 LQKENI. Drawing the rest from reference TRBV18 and TRBJ2-4, the complete variable domain is NAGVMQNPRHLVRRRGQEARLRCSPMKGHSHVYWYRQLPEEGLKFMVYLQKENIIDESGMPKERFSAEFPKEGPSILRIQQVVRGDSAAYFCASSPTVRGRAAKNIQYFGAGTRLSVL.

This clonotype was detected a few times. This chain connects TRBV6-5 to TRBJ1-1; D is unclear. The CDR3 loop spans 16 amino acids. Trimming shortened V by 0 bases and J by 1 base, and 12 bases separated the two germline ends. The germline gives CDR1 MNHEY, CDR2 SVGAGI. This CDR3 is CASSYSREQTNTEAFF. The CDR3 DNA is TGTGCCAGCAGTTACTCACGGGAACAGACGAACACTGAAGCTTTCTTT.

V is TRBV29-1 and J is TRBJ2-2; D ambiguous. The V gene lost 2 bases and the J gene lost 2 bases, with 6 bases spanning the gap. CDR3 size: 13 residues. The germline V gene has CDR1 SQVTM and CDR2 ANQGSEA. The CDR3 sequence is CSVEQENTGELFF. CDR3 in DNA: TGCAGCGTTGAACAGGAAAACACCGGGGAGCTGTTTTTT.

This clonotype was seen only a few times. This sequence joins TRBV4-1 and TRBJ2-1; the D gene is possibly TRBD2 (5 bases). CDR1 MGHRA and CDR2 YSYEKL come from the germline V gene. The CDR3 consists of 18 residues. The ends were cut back, 1 base at V and 0 bases at J, with 16 bases in the middle. The CDR3 DNA reads as TGCGCCAGCAGCCAAGGACCGGAGCGGCTTAGCTCCTACAATGAGCAGTTCTTC. This sequence encodes CASSQGPERLSSYNEQFF.

The rearrangement joins TRBV18 to TRBJ2-5; the D is unclear. The CDR3 consists of 11 residues. Trimming shortened V by 5 bases and J by 10 bases, and 11 bases separated the two germline ends. CDR1 is KGHSH and CDR2 is LQKENI in the germline V gene. CDR3 residues: CASSYRVHQYF. Written as DNA, the CDR3 is TGTGCCAGCTCATACCGGGTCCACCAGTACTTC. Together with reference TRBV18 and TRBJ2-5, the CDR3 gives the full variable domain: NAGVMQNPRHLVRRRGQEARLRCSPMKGHSHVYWYRQLPEEGLKFMVYLQKENIIDESGMPKERFSAEFPKEGPSILRIQQVVRGDSAAYFCASSYRVHQYFGPGTRLLVL.

This clonotype appeared many times. The rearrangement links TRBV7-9 to TRBJ2-2; tentative D call: TRBD1 (6 bases). Germline loops: CDR1 SEHNR, CDR2 FQNEAQ (reference sequence). Trimming stripped 5 bases from V and 0 bases from J, with 7 bases between. CDR3 length: 14 residues. The CDR3 loop is CASSRTANTGELFF. CDR3 in DNA: TGTGCCAGCAGCCGGACAGCGAACACCGGGGAGCTGTTTTTT.

J is TRBJ1-1 and V is TRBV4-1; the D is unclear. V lost 1 base and J lost 0, with 15 bases in between. Germline V lookup: CDR1 MGHRA, CDR2 YSYEKL. CDR3 length: 17 amino acids. The CDR3 bases are TGCGCCAGCAGCCAAGGGCGCGGGATTAGAATGAACACTGAAGCTTTCTTT. It encodes CASSQGRGIRMNTEAFF.

This clonotype was recorded many times. This chain links TRBV5-1 with TRBJ2-1; 10 nucleotides align to TRBD2. The V segment lost 1 base and the J segment 3 bases; nucleotides outside the gene matches: 4. Germline CDR1 and CDR2: SGHRS and YFSETQ. The CDR3 is 16 residues long. The CDR3, as DNA: TGCGCCAGCAGCTTGACCGTAGCGGGAGGCTACAATGAGCAGTTCTTC. It translates to CASSLTVAGGYNEQFF.

This clonotype was found a few times. The V call is TRBV20-1, the J call TRBJ2-3; 7 bases align to TRBD1. CDR3 length: 15 amino acids. V trimming: 0 bases; J trimming: 3 bases; junction bases outside the gene matches: 6. Germline loops: CDR1 DFQATT, CDR2 SNEGSKA (reference sequence). CDR3 nucleotide sequence: TGCAGTGCTAGAGATCAGGGGGTCCGGACAGATACGCAGTATTTT. This translates into CSARDQGVRTDTQYF.

This clonotype was seen more than once but under ten times. J is TRBJ1-2 and V is TRBV5-1, with a possible D match to TRBD1 (5 bases). The CDR3 contains 15 residues. The germline CDR1 and CDR2 sequences are SGHRS and YFSETQ. With 0 bases removed from V and 2 bases from J, the gap between germline ends came to 11 bases. The CDR3 nucleotides read TGCGCCAGCAGCTTGGGGGGGACGTTCAACTATGGCTACACCTTC. Residues: CASSLGGTFNYGYTF.

The chain carries TRBV24-1 and TRBJ2-3, with TRBD2 identical over 14 bases. Germline V lookup: CDR1 KGHDR, CDR2 SFDVKD. The CDR3 contains 17 residues. Trimming took 4 bases from V and 3 from J; bases not matched to a gene: 5. The CDR3 loop reads CATSDQGTSGRTDTQYF. CDR3 nucleotides: TGTGCCACCAGTGACCAAGGGACTAGCGGGAGAACAGATACGCAGTATTTT.

This clonotype was detected only a few times. The chain is built from TRBV4-2 and TRBJ2-1; D call uncertain. The CDR3 loop spans 14 amino acids. Trimming shortened V by 1 base and J by 2 bases, and 6 bases separated the two germline ends. From germline, CDR1 is LGHNA and CDR2 YNFKEQ. DNA of the CDR3: TGTGCCAGCAGCCAAGGTCAGACCTACAATGAGCAGTTCTTC. It translates to CASSQGQTYNEQFF.

In regard to this clonotype: The junction and the germline gene differ at one end; a read error may be behind it. The chain is built from TRBV2 and TRBJ1-5, with TRBD1 matching 12 bases. The germline gives CDR1 SNHLY, CDR2 FYNNEI. The CDR3 covers 18 residues. CDR3 amino acids: CTSSFYGVGQGARQPQHF. CDR3 nucleotides: TGTACCAGCAGTTTCTATGGGGTGGGACAGGGGGCTCGTCAGCCCCAGCATTTT.

The gene calls are TRBV4-2 and TRBJ2-5; D not resolved. The CDR3 extends over 12 amino acids. With 0 bases removed from V and 5 bases from J, the gap between germline ends came to 4 bases. CDR1 and CDR2 (germline): LGHNA, YNFKEQ. This CDR3 is CASSQDKETQYF. DNA for the CDR3: TGTGCCAGCAGCCAAGATAAGGAGACCCAGTACTTC.

This chain's CDR3 is CASSSLRGHEQYF. In DNA form, the CDR3 reads TGTGCCAGCAGCTCTCTGCGTGGCCACGAGCAGTACTTC. The chain couples TRBV27 to TRBJ2-7; D is unclear. This CDR3 comprises 13 residues. The germline V and J ends were trimmed by 6 bases and 5 bases, with 14 bases remaining between them. CDR1 is MNHEY, CDR2 SMNVEV, per germline (reference sequence).